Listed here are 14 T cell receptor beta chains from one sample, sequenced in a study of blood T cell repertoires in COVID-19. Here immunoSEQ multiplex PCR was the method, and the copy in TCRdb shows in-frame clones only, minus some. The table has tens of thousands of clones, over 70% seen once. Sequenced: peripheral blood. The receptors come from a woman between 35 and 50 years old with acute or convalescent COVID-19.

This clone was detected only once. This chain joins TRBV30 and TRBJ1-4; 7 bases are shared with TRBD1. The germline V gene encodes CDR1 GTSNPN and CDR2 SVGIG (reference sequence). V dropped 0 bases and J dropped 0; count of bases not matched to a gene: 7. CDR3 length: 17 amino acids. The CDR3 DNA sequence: TGTGCCTGGAGTGTAGGCCAGGGGACAGCAACTAATGAAAAACTGTTTTTT. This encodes CAWSVGQGTATNEKLFF.

The CDR3 spells CASSLTGLAGGVAKNIQYF. CDR3 nucleotides: TGCGCCAGCAGCCTAACCGGACTAGCGGGAGGAGTAGCCAAAAACATTCAGTACTTC. V and J are TRBV4-1 and TRBJ2-4, with TRBD2 matching 14 bases. The CDR3 is 19 residues long. Unmatched junction bases numbered 8, after V lost 4 bases and J lost 0 bases. CDR1 and CDR2 from the germline V gene are MGHRA and YSYEKL.

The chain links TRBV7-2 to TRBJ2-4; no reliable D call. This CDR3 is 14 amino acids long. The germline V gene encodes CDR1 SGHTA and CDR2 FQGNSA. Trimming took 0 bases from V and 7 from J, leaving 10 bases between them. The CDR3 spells CASSLAQSRNIQYF. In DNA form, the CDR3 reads TGTGCCAGCAGCTTAGCCCAATCCCGGAACATTCAGTACTTC.

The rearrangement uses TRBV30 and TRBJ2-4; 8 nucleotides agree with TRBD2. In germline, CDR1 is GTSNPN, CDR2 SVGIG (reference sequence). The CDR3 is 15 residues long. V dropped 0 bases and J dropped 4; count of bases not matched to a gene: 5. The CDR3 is CAWSVRAGGKNIQYF. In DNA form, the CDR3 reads TGTGCCTGGAGTGTACGGGCGGGAGGAAAAAACATTCAGTACTTC.

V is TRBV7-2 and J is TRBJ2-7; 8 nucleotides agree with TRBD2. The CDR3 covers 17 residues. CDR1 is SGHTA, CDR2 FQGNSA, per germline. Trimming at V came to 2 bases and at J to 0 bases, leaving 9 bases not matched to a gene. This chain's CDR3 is CASSLSPGTRGSYEQYF. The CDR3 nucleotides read TGTGCCAGCAGCTTATCACCCGGGACTAGAGGCTCCTACGAGCAGTACTTC.

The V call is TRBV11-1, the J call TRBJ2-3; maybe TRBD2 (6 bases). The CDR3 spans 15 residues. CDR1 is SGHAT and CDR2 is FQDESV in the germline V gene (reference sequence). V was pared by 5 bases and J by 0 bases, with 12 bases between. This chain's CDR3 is CASSRSGPSTDTQYF. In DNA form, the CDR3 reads TGTGCCAGCAGCCGTAGCGGCCCTAGCACAGATACGCAGTATTTT.

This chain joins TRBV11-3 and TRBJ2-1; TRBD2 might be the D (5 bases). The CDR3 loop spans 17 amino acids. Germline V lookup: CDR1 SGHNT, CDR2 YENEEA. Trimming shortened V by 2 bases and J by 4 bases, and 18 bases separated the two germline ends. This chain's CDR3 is CASSLLAIGMQYNEQFF. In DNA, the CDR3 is TGTGCCAGCAGCTTACTGGCTATCGGGATGCAATACAATGAGCAGTTCTTC.

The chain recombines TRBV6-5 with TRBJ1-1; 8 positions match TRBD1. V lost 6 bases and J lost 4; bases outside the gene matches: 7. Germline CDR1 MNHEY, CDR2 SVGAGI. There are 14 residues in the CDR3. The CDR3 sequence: CASSRTTGGTEAFF. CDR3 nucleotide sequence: TGTGCCAGCAGCCGTACCACAGGGGGCACTGAAGCTTTCTTT.

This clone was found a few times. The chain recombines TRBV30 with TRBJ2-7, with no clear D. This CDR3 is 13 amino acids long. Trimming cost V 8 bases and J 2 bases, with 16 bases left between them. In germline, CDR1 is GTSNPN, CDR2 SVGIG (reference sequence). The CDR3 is CALLQRMTYEQYF. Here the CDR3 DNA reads TGTGCCCTCTTACAAAGAATGACCTACGAGCAGTACTTC.

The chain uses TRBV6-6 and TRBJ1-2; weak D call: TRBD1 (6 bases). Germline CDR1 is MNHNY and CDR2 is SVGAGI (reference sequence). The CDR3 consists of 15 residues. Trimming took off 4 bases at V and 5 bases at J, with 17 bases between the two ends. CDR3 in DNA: TGTGCCAGCAGTTCCATAAGGGGGGGGCGGTATGGCTACACCTTC. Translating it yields CASSSIRGGRYGYTF.

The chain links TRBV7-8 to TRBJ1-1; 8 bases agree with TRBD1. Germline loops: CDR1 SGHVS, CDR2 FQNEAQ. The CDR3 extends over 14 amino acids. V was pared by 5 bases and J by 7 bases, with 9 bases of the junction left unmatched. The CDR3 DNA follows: TGTGCCAGCAGCCCATTGACAGGGGAGGGTGAAGCTTTCTTT. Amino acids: CASSPLTGEGEAFF.

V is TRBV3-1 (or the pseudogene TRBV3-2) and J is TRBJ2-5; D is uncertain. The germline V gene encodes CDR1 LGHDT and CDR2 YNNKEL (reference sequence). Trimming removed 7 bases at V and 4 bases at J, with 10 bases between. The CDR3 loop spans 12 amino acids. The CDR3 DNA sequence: TGTGCCAGCAATCGTCTCCGAGAGACCCAGTACTTC. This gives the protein CASNRLRETQYF.

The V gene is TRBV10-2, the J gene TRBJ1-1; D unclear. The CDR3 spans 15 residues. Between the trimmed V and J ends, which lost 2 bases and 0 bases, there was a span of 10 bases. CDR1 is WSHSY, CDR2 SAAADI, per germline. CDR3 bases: TGCGCCAGCAGTGAGGGTCGGGGTTTGAACACTGAAGCTTTCTTT. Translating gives CASSEGRGLNTEAFF.

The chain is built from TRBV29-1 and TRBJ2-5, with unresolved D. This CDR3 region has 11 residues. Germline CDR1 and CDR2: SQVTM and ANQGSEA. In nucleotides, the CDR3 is TGCAGTTCGCAATTGGCAGAGACCCAGTACTTC. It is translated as CSSQLAETQYF.